This TCR beta chain was captured in a study of vaccination effects on CD4 cells after COVID-19. General study results and limits: In healthy vaccinees, only 1 of 255 vaccine-induced clones cross-reacted with common cold coronaviruses.

Generated by immunoSEQ multiplex PCR, the TCRdb table keeps only in-frame clones and is missing some. The data contain 57,000 or so clones, about 81% of them singletons. From germline, CDR1 is SNHLY and CDR2 FYNNEI. The germline V and J ends were trimmed by 6 bases and 0 bases, with 19 bases remaining between them. The CDR3 has 17 amino acids. Once cultured for nine to ten days, the cells underwent separation to obtain CD4+ T cells. Vaccine administered to participants consisted of two doses of either BNT162b2 or mRNA-1273. A word on this clone: Its antigen is unidentified.

Specimen: CD4+ T cells from PBMCs cultured without peptide, collected after COVID-19 vaccination. The TCR was taken from a human donor who received a COVID-19 vaccine. V gene TRBV2 combines with J gene TRBJ2-3; D is possibly TRBD1 or TRBD2 (5 bases each). Here the CDR3 reads CASRYPNRGPSTDTQYF. CDR3 sequence (DNA): TGTGCCAGCAGGTACCCAAACCGGGGCCCCAGCACAGATACGCAGTATTTT.